This T cell receptor beta chain derives from a study of T cells in Graves' hyperthyroidism and ophthalmopathy. As concerns this clonotype: What it recognizes is unknown.

The investigators amplified TCR beta CDR3 regions from RNA transcripts. A set of HTBI primers served as the primers for a first-round RT-PCR of the TCR CDR3. TCRdb called the multiplex PCR reads again in MiXCR, with one record for every CDR3 protein. The sample shows around 600,000 distinct CDR3 sequences, approximately 15% of them seen only once. Trimming removed 5 bases from V and 2 bases from J, with 16 bases in between. The CDR3 is made up of 15 amino acids. The germline gives CDR1 LNHDA, CDR2 SQIVND (reference sequence). Findings and limits, study-wide: For ophthalmopathy, model prediction preceded onset by a median roughly 6.2 months.

V and J are TRBV19 and TRBJ2-7; no definite D call. The TCR sequence derives from a woman younger than 30 with Graves' ophthalmopathy. The sequenced sample consisted of blood. CDR3 DNA: TGTGCCAGTAGTGCCGCGACGTTAGGCCCCTACGAGCAGTACTTC. Its translation is CASSAATLGPYEQYF.